This T cell receptor (beta chain) was documented in a study of T cell responses to AZD1222 COVID-19 vaccine. The study, taken as a whole, reports: Possibly, clonal diversity was underestimated; donors were largely white British and included more females.

V gave up 5 bases and J gave up 6 bases; unmatched junction bases: 14. Germline V lookup: CDR1 SGHAT, CDR2 FQNNGV. The CDR3 extends over 16 amino acids. TCRdb's table, derived via immunoSEQ multiplex PCR, lists solely in-frame clones and lacks some. The table includes 110,000 to 150,000 clones, 75% to 90% detected once. This clone was recorded once. Its antigen is unidentified. The source material was peripheral blood, sampled on day 0 of AZD1222 vaccination. This TCR came from an adult in good health. The V gene is TRBV11-2, the J gene TRBJ2-7, with 9 positions matching TRBD2. CDR3 residues: CASSQGAGGLMGEQYF. CDR3 DNA: TGTGCCAGCAGCCAGGGCGCGGGAGGGCTGATGGGCGAGCAGTACTTC.